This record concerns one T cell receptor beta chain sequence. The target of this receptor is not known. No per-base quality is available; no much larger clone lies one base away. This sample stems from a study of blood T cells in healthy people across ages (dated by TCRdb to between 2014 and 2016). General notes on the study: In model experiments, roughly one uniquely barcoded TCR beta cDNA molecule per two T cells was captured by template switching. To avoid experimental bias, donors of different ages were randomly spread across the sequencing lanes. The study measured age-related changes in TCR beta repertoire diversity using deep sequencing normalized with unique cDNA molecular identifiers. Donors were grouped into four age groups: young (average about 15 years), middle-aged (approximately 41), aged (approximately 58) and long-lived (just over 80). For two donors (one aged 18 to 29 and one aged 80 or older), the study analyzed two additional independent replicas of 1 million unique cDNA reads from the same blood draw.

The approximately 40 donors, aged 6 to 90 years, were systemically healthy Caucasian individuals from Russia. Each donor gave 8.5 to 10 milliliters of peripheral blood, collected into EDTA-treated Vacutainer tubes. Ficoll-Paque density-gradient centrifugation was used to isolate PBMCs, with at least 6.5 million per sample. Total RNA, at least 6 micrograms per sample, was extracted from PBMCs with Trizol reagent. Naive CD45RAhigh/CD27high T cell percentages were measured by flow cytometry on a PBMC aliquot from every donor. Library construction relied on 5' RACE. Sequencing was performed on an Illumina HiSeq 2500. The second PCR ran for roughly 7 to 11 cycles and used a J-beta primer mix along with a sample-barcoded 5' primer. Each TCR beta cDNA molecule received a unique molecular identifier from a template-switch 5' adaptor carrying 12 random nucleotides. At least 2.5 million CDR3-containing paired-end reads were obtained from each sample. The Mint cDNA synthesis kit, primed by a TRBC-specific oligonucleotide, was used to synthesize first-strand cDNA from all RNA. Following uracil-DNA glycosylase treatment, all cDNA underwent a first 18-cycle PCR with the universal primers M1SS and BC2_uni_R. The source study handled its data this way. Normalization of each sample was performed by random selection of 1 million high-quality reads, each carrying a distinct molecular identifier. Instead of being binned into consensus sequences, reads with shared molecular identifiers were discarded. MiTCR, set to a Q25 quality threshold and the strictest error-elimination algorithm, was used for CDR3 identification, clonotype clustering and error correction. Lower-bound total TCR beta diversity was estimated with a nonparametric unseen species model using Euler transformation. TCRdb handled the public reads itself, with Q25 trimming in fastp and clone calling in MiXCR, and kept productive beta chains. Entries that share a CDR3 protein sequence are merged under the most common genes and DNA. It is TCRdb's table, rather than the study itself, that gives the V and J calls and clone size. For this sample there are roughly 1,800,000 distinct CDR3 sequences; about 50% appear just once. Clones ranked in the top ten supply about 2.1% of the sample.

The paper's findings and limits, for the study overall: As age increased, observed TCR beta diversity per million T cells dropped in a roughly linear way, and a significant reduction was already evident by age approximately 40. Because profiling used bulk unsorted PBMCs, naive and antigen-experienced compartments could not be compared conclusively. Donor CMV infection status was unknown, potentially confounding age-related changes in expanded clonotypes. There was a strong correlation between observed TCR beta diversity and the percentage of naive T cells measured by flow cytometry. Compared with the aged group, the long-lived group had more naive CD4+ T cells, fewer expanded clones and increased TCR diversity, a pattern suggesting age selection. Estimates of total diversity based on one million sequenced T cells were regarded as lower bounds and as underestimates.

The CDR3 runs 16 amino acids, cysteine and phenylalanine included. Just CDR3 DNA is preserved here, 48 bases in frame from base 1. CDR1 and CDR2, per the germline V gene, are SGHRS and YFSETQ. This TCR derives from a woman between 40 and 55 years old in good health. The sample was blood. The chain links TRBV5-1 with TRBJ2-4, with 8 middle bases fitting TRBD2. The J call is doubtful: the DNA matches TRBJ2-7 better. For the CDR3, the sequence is CASSFGRGGTLREQYF. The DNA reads TGCGCCAGCAGCTTCGGCCGCGGGGGGACCCTCCGCGAGCAGTACTTC.